This T cell receptor beta chain was captured in a study of blood T cells in healthy people across ages. Study background: Capture by template switching was about one barcoded beta molecule per two T cells.

Broader study findings: A greater number of naive CD4+ cells and higher diversity distinguished long-lived donors from aged donors.

With a J-beta primer mix and a sample-barcoded 5' primer, a second PCR ran roughly 6 to 11 cycles. One entry per CDR3 protein, called by TCRdb with MiXCR from the 5' RACE reads. This sample has around 1,900,000 distinct CDR3 sequences, with about 39% found just once. The CDR3 loop spans 14 amino acids. Deletions cut 5 bases from V and 8 bases from J, with 16 bases between. The germline V gene encodes CDR1 SEHNR and CDR2 FQNEAQ (reference sequence). This clonotype has more than one count but fewer than ten. Its specificity is not known. Sequencing input: blood. The sequence was obtained from a human donor in good health. The rearrangement links TRBV7-9 to TRBJ2-4, with D unresolved. The CDR3 region has the DNA TGTGCCAGCAGCCTAAGCCGTGGAATAGACATTCAGTACTTC. This codes for CASSLSRGIDIQYF.